This T cell receptor beta chain is drawn from a study of T-cell reconstitution after alpha-beta-depleted transplantation in children. Study-wide results and caveats: After transplant, at about two months, alpha-beta T cells were reportedly derived from several hundred expanded graft clones. It was surviving recipient T cells and thymic progenitors that gave some patients high TCRbeta diversity at day 60. After one year, T-cell counts and TCRbeta diversity mostly came from new T cells.

As regards this clonotype: The antigen is unknown.

It was with unique molecular identifiers that the TCRbeta library was prepared. TCRdb reprocessed the PCR reads with MiXCR, giving one entry per CDR3 protein. This sample has about 640,000 distinct CDR3 sequences, with about an eighth found just once. This TCR came from a male patient aged 10-17 years who had a stem cell transplant for acute myeloid leukemia, so the T cells may come from the graft donor. This specimen was PBMCs, mostly from graft donor cells, taken 360 days after TCRalphabeta/CD19-depleted stem cell transplant.

In DNA form, the CDR3 reads TGTGCCAGCAGCCGGACCCGTGAGCAGTTCTTC. Encoded protein: CASSRTREQFF. The chain employs TRBV7-2 and TRBJ2-1; no clear D gene. The germline V gene encodes CDR1 SGHTA and CDR2 FQGNSA. The CDR3 runs 11 residues. The germline V and J ends were trimmed by 5 bases and 9 bases, with 8 bases remaining between them. The full variable domain, its missing parts supplied by reference TRBV7-2 and TRBJ2-1, is GAGVSQSPSNKVTEKGKDVELRCDPISGHTALYWYRQSLGQGLEFLIYFQGNSAPDKSGLPSDRFSAERTGGSVSTLTIQRTQQEDSAVYLCASSRTREQFFGPGTRLTVL.